Presented here are 31 T cell receptor beta chains from one specimen sequenced in a study of cytomegalovirus exposure and HLA in healthy donors. The primer mix had 60 Vbeta and 13 Jbeta primers. The method was immunoSEQ multiplex PCR; TCRdb's version includes in-frame clones alone and lacks a portion of them. The table shows 150,000 to 200,000 clones, with roughly a tenth occurring only once. What was sequenced was PBMCs. The receptors derive from a woman in her twenties or thirties in good health and CMV-seropositive.

V is TRBV11-3 and J is TRBJ1-1, with unresolved D. V lost 6 bases and J 2 bases, leaving 13 bases between the germline ends. The CDR3 is 14 amino acids. Germline assignment: CDR1 SGHNT and CDR2 YENEEA. CDR3 sequence reads: CASSGPGQNTEAFF. Written as DNA, the CDR3 is TGTGCCAGCAGTGGGCCCGGCCAAAACACTGAAGCTTTCTTT.

The chain recombines TRBV19 with TRBJ1-1, with D perhaps matching TRBD1 (5 bases). V dropped 5 bases and J dropped 0 bases, with 13 bases sitting between them. Germline V gene data show CDR1 as LNHDA and CDR2 as SQIVND (reference sequence). The CDR3 length is 15 residues. Here the CDR3 reads CASSGGVLMNTEAFF. The CDR3 region has the DNA TGTGCCAGTAGTGGGGGGGTTCTAATGAACACTGAAGCTTTCTTT. The variable domain in full, with the rest retrieved from reference TRBV19 and TRBJ1-1, is DGGITQSPKYLFRKEGQNVTLSCEQNLNHDAMYWYRQDPGQGLRLIYYSQIVNDFQKGDIAEGYSVSREKKESFPLTVTSAQKNPTAFYLCASSGGVLMNTEAFFGQGTRLTVV.

J is TRBJ1-2 and V is TRBV4-1; D possibly corresponds to TRBD1 (5 bases). V was pared by 3 bases and J by 2 bases, with 13 bases between. CDR3 size: 15 residues. Germline assignment: CDR1 MGHRA and CDR2 YSYEKL. The CDR3 DNA sequence: TGCGCCAGCAGCCAGGCCGGGGGGTCCAACTATGGCTACACCTTC. Residues: CASSQAGGSNYGYTF.

This clone was counted only a few times. This chain joins TRBV7-8 and TRBJ2-7, with 10 bases identical to TRBD2. CDR3 length equals 15 residues. Unmatched junction bases numbered 5, after V lost 3 bases and J lost 3 bases. Germline V gives CDR1 SGHVS, CDR2 FQNEAQ. The chain's CDR3 is CASSLGSSGGYEQYF. CDR3 sequence (DNA): TGTGCCAGCAGCTTGGGGTCTAGCGGGGGCTACGAGCAGTACTTC.

This clone was recorded at least ten times. The chain has TRBV6-6 and TRBJ1-2; 7 bases map to TRBD1. The CDR3 totals 13 residues. Germline-derived CDR1 and CDR2 are MNHNY and SVGAGI (reference sequence). The trim removed 0 bases at V and 12 bases at J, leaving 7 bases unmatched. CDR3 nucleotide sequence: TGTGCCAGCAGTTACTCTCAAGGGGGCGGCGACACCTTC. Translation gives CASSYSQGGGDTF.

In its sample, this clone was seen a few times. The chain links TRBV28 to TRBJ1-1, with D tentatively TRBD1 (6 bases). The CDR3 is made up of 10 amino acids. Trimming shortened V by 8 bases and J by 11 bases, and 12 bases separated the two germline ends. Germline-derived CDR1 and CDR2 are MDHEN and SYDVKM. CDR3: CASEGGKAFF. The CDR3 nucleotides are TGTGCCAGCGAGGGGGGGAAGGCTTTCTTT.

The chain is built from TRBV5-1 and TRBJ1-5; 7 nucleotides align to TRBD1. The CDR3 spans 15 residues. Germline assignment: CDR1 SGHRS and CDR2 YFSETQ. J gave up 4 bases and V 0 bases, and 4 bases lay outside the gene matches. The CDR3 sequence: CASSLEAGGNQPQHF. CDR3 DNA sequence: TGCGCCAGCAGCTTGGAAGCAGGGGGTAATCAGCCCCAGCATTTT.

The chain has TRBV2 and TRBJ2-7; 11 nucleotides match TRBD2. Germline V gene lookup returns CDR1 SNHLY and CDR2 FYNNEI. After removal of 5 bases from V and 2 bases from J, the junction contained 5 bases not matched to a gene. The CDR3 is 15 amino acids. The CDR3 is CASSPSGRTTYEQYF. The CDR3, as DNA: TGTGCCAGCAGTCCTAGCGGGAGGACAACCTACGAGCAGTACTTC. Based on the CDR3 plus reference TRBV2 and TRBJ2-7, the full variable domain is EPEVTQTPSHQVTQMGQEVILRCVPISNHLYFYWYRQILGQKVEFLVSFYNNEISEKSEIFDDQFSVERPDGSNFTLKIRSTKLEDSAMYFCASSPSGRTTYEQYFGPGTRLTVT.

This chain joins TRBV15 and TRBJ2-1; 7 nucleotides match TRBD1. This CDR3 comprises 15 residues. V trimming: 5 bases; J trimming: 2 bases; junction bases outside the gene matches: 6. CDR1 LNHNV and CDR2 YYDKDF come from the germline V gene (reference sequence). CDR3 region: CATSFLTGTYNEQFF. The CDR3 DNA reads as TGTGCCACCAGCTTCCTGACAGGGACCTACAATGAGCAGTTCTTC.

J is TRBJ1-3 and V is TRBV13; D unresolved. The CDR3 loop spans 13 amino acids. CDR1 and CDR2 (germline): PRHDT, FYEKMQ (reference sequence). The V end was cut by 6 bases, the J end by 4 bases, with 10 bases between. CDR3 protein: CASSPLQGNTIYF. In nucleotides, the CDR3 is TGTGCCAGCAGTCCCCTGCAGGGAAACACCATATATTTT. Drawing the rest from reference TRBV13 and TRBJ1-3, the complete variable domain is AAGVIQSPRHLIKEKRETATLKCYPIPRHDTVYWYQQGPGQDPQFLISFYEKMQSDKGSIPDRFSAQQFSDYHSELNMSSLELGDSALYFCASSPLQGNTIYFGEGSWLTVV.

This clone was seen more than once but under ten times. The gene calls are TRBV19 and TRBJ1-5; 8 nucleotides line up with TRBD1. Germline CDR1 LNHDA, CDR2 SQIVND (reference sequence). V lost 3 bases and J lost 3; bases outside the gene matches: 4. The CDR3 length is 15 residues. CDR3 DNA sequence: TGTGCCAGTAGTATGCAGGGGGCGGACAATCAGCCCCAGCATTTT. The encoded protein is CASSMQGADNQPQHF.

V is TRBV13 and J is TRBJ1-2; unclear D gene. V was shortened by 0 bases and J by 3 bases, with 8 bases between the two germline ends. This CDR3 contains 14 residues. CDR1 is PRHDT, CDR2 FYEKMQ, per germline (reference sequence). CDR3 nucleotide sequence: TGTGCCAGCAGCTTAGGGCGTCCTTACTATGGCTACACCTTC. This encodes CASSLGRPYYGYTF.

The chain joins TRBV7-6 to TRBJ2-7; D is uncertain. CDR1 and CDR2 (germline): SGHVS, FNYEAQ. The CDR3 is 11 amino acids. V shed 1 base and J shed 7 bases, with 5 bases lying between them. The CDR3 DNA follows: TGTGCCAGCAGCTTAGGGCGGGAGCAGTACTTC. This encodes CASSLGREQYF. Full variable domain (missing parts from reference TRBV7-6 and TRBJ2-7): GAGVSQSPRYKVTKRGQDVALRCDPISGHVSLYWYRQALGQGPEFLTYFNYEAQQDKSGLPNDRFSAERPEGSISTLTIQRTEQRDSAMYRCASSLGREQYFGPGTRLTVT.

The chain has TRBV7-3 and TRBJ2-7; 9 bases are shared with TRBD1. With 3 bases clipped from V and 5 bases from J, the junction kept 8 bases outside the gene matches. The CDR3 is made up of 15 amino acids. Germline V gene sequence: CDR1 SGHTA, CDR2 FQGTGA. CDR3 protein: CASSFQGGTGNEQYF. The CDR3 DNA reads as TGTGCCAGCAGCTTCCAAGGCGGGACAGGGAACGAGCAGTACTTC. The full variable domain, its missing parts supplied by reference TRBV7-3 and TRBJ2-7, is GAGVSQTPSNKVTEKGKYVELRCDPISGHTALYWYRQSLGQGPEFLIYFQGTGAADDSGLPNDRFFAVRPEGSVSTLKIQRTERGDSAVYLCASSFQGGTGNEQYFGPGTRLTVT.

The chain combines TRBV20-1 with TRBJ1-2; D is uncertain. The V gene's germline CDR1 is DFQATT and CDR2 SNEGSKA (reference sequence). CDR3 length: 11 amino acids. V was shortened by 0 bases and J by 8 bases, with 7 bases between the two germline ends. The CDR3 loop reads CSARDRSGYTF. The CDR3 DNA is TGCAGTGCTAGAGATCGGAGCGGCTACACCTTC.

The V call is TRBV15, the J call TRBJ2-7, with TRBD1 matching 10 bases. The V gene end was trimmed by 3 bases and the J gene end by 2 bases; junction bases not matched to a gene: 4. This CDR3 contains 15 residues. The V gene's germline CDR1 is LNHNV and CDR2 YYDKDF (reference sequence). The DNA of the CDR3 is TGTGCCACCAGCAGCCCGGGACAGGGGACCTACGAGCAGTACTTC. Translated, it gives CATSSPGQGTYEQYF.

This clone came up a few times. The chain employs TRBV5-3 and TRBJ2-2, with a weak D call TRBD2 (6 bases). TRBV5-3 is an ORF for which the function is uncertain. CDR3 length: 15 residues. V was pared by 3 bases and J by 7 bases, with 16 bases between. The CDR3: CARSSMVGGCGELFF. CDR3 in DNA: TGTGCCAGAAGCTCTATGGTGGGGGGTTGCGGGGAGCTGTTTTTT.

A few counts support this clone. V is TRBV27 and J is TRBJ2-5, with D tentatively TRBD1 (6 bases). V was shortened by 5 bases and J by 1 base, with 17 bases between the two germline ends. CDR1 and CDR2 from the germline V gene are MNHEY and SMNVEV (reference sequence). The CDR3 totals 16 residues. CDR3 sequence: CASSPPPGQIQETQYF. DNA for the CDR3: TGTGCCAGCAGTCCTCCTCCGGGACAAATCCAAGAGACCCAGTACTTC.

This chain links TRBV6-5 with TRBJ2-1, with TRBD2 matching over 9 bases. V lost 2 bases to trimming and J lost 8 bases; unmatched junction nucleotides: 7. This CDR3 comprises 15 residues. CDR1 is MNHEY and CDR2 is SVGAGI in the germline V gene. In nucleotides, the CDR3 is TGTGCCAGCAGTTACGGGAATAGCGGGAGTTATGAGCAGTTCTTC. It is translated as CASSYGNSGSYEQFF.

This clone showed up just a few times. V and J are TRBV5-4 and TRBJ2-5; 9 positions match TRBD1. After removal of 0 bases from V and 7 bases from J, the junction contained 4 bases not matched to a gene. CDR1 is SGHNT and CDR2 is YYREEE in the germline V gene (reference sequence). The CDR3 consists of 14 residues. The CDR3: CASSLGQGEVTQYF. The CDR3 DNA follows: TGTGCCAGCAGCTTGGGACAGGGGGAAGTGACCCAGTACTTC. The full variable domain, its missing parts supplied by reference TRBV5-4 and TRBJ2-5, is ETGVTQSPTHLIKTRGQQVTLRCSSQSGHNTVSWYQQALGQGPQFIFQYYREEENGRGNFPPRFSGLQFPNYSSELNVNALELDDSALYLCASSLGQGEVTQYFGPGTRLLVL.

This clone has just a few counts. The chain links TRBV7-9 to TRBJ2-7; maybe TRBD2 (6 bases). This CDR3 is built from 13 residues. Germline-derived CDR1 and CDR2 are SEHNR and FQNEAQ (reference sequence). Trimming took off 7 bases at V and 5 bases at J, with 15 bases between the two ends. DNA for the CDR3: TGTGCCAGCAACGCGGGACCCTTCGACGAGCAGTACTTC. It yields the protein CASNAGPFDEQYF.

This clone turned up a few times. The CDR3 nucleotides read TGCGCCAGCAGCCCGTGGCTAAGCGGGAGGGAGGCCAAAAACATTCAGTACTTC. Translation: CASSPWLSGREAKNIQYF. The chain links TRBV5-1 to TRBJ2-4; 10 bases are a match to TRBD2. J was trimmed by 1 base and V by 4 bases; bases with no gene match: 11. This CDR3 contains 18 residues. Germline loops: CDR1 SGHRS, CDR2 YFSETQ.

A few counts support this clone. The rearrangement uses TRBV2 and TRBJ2-1; D ambiguous. Trimming took off 2 bases at V and 3 bases at J, with 5 bases between the two ends. The CDR3 length is 13 residues. Germline values: CDR1 SNHLY, CDR2 FYNNEI. The CDR3 DNA sequence: TGTGCCAGCAGTGAATATCTCTACAATGAGCAGTTCTTC. It is translated as CASSEYLYNEQFF.

The chain recombines TRBV5-1 with TRBJ2-7; 8 bases agree with TRBD2. Germline CDR1 reads SGHRS; CDR2 reads YFSETQ. The CDR3 runs 15 residues. V was clipped by 2 bases and J by 2 bases; unmatched bases: 6. CDR3 amino acids: CASSFSGRETYEQYF. CDR3 nucleotide sequence: TGCGCCAGCAGCTTCAGCGGGAGAGAAACCTACGAGCAGTACTTC.

J is TRBJ1-1 and V is TRBV25-1; tentatively, D is TRBD1 (5 bases). Looked up from germline, CDR1 is MGHDK and CDR2 is SYGVNS. V was clipped by 4 bases and J by 3 bases, with 18 bases between them. The CDR3 is made up of 16 amino acids. This CDR3 reads CASSALIGTGDTEAFF. CDR3 nucleotide sequence: TGTGCCAGCAGTGCATTAATAGGGACGGGGGACACTGAAGCTTTCTTT.

This clone was observed a handful of times. The rearrangement uses TRBV5-4 and TRBJ1-2; maybe TRBD1 (5 bases). The CDR3 runs to 16 residues. V gave up 9 bases and J gave up 4 bases, with 25 bases separating them. Per the germline V gene, CDR1 is SGHNT and CDR2 is YYREEE (reference sequence). The CDR3 DNA follows: TGTGCCACTCAGGGCCCGGGGAGCGGGCCTTCCTATGGCTACACCTTC. Its translation: CATQGPGSGPSYGYTF.

The chain uses TRBV7-9 and TRBJ2-1; D unclear. Germline values: CDR1 SEHNR, CDR2 FQNEAQ (reference sequence). V gave up 6 bases and J gave up 0 bases, with 18 bases separating them. The CDR3 spans 17 residues. CDR3 in amino acids: CASRDVRLSSSYNEQFF. DNA of the CDR3: TGTGCCAGCAGAGACGTCAGACTGTCAAGCTCCTACAATGAGCAGTTCTTC.

The chain combines TRBV18 with TRBJ1-2, with TRBD1 identical over 9 bases. This CDR3 region has 17 residues. CDR1 KGHSH and CDR2 LQKENI come from the germline V gene. The J segment lost 2 bases and the V segment lost 0 bases, leaving 7 bases of the junction unmatched. The CDR3 coding sequence is TGTGCCAGCTCACCACCGCTTCCGGGACAGGGAAACTATGGCTACACCTTC. It yields the protein CASSPPLPGQGNYGYTF.

The V gene is TRBV10-3, the J gene TRBJ2-1, with a tentative D call TRBD1 (6 bases). CDR1 is ENHRY and CDR2 is SYGVKD in the germline V gene. The CDR3 spans 17 residues. V was clipped by 6 bases and J by 1 base, with 19 bases between them. The CDR3 bases are TGTGCCATCAGGGGTCAAACAGGGTTTATTTCCTACAATGAGCAGTTCTTC. Protein product: CAIRGQTGFISYNEQFF.

This clone was seen only a few times. This rearrangement joins TRBV5-6 to TRBJ2-3; 12 bases align to TRBD2. Germline CDR1 SGHDT, CDR2 YYEEEE. The CDR3 contains 17 residues. The V and J ends lost 2 bases and 5 bases, in that order; junction bases with no gene match: 9. CDR3 in amino acids: CASSFQSLAGGVDTQYF. The CDR3 coding sequence is TGTGCCAGCAGCTTTCAGAGTCTAGCGGGAGGGGTAGATACGCAGTATTTT.

The rearrangement joins TRBV7-9 to TRBJ2-7; TRBD2 matches at 8 bases. CDR1 SEHNR and CDR2 FQNEAQ come from the germline V gene (reference sequence). This CDR3 spans 15 amino acids. The J segment lost 3 bases and the V segment lost 6 bases, leaving 10 bases of the junction unmatched. CDR3 nucleotides: TGTGCCAGCAGTTTTGTCGGGGGGGCGGACTACGAGCAGTACTTC. This codes for CASSFVGGADYEQYF.